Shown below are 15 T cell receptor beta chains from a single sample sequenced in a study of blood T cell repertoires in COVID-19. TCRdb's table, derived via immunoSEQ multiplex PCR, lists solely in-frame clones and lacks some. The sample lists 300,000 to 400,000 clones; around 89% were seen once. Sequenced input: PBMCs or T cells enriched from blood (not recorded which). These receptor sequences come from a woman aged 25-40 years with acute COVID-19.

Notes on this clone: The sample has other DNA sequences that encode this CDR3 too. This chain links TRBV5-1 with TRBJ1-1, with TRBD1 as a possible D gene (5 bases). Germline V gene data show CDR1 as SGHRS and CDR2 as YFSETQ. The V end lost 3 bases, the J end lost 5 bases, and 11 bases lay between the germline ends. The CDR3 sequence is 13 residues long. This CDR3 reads CASSSGRGTEAFF. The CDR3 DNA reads TGCGCCAGCAGCTCGGGACGGGGGACTGAAGCTTTCTTT.

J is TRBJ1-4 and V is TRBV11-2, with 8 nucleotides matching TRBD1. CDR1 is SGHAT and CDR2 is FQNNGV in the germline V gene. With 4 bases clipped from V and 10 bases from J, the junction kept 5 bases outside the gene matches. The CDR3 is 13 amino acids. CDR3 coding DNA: TGTGCCAGCAGCTCCGACAGGGGTGGAAAACTGTTTTTT. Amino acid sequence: CASSSDRGGKLFF.

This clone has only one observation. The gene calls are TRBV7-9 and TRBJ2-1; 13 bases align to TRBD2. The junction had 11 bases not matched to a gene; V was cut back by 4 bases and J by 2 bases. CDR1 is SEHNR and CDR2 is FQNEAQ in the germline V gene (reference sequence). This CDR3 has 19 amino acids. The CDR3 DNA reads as TGTGCCAGCAGCTCAAAACTAGCGGGGGGGAACGTTCCCTACAATGAGCAGTTCTTC. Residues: CASSSKLAGGNVPYNEQFF.

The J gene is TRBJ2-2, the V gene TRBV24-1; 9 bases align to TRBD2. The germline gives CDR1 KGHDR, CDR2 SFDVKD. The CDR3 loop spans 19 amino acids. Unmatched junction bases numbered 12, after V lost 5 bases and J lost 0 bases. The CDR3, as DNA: TGTGCCACCAGTGGGGCGCCCCCCATAGCGGGGGCGAACACCGGGGAGCTGTTTTTT. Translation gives CATSGAPPIAGANTGELFF.

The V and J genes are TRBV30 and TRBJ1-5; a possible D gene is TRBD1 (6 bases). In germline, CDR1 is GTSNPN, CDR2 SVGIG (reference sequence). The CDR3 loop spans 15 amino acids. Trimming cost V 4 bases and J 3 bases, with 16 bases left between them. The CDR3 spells CAWKSGGANNQPQHF. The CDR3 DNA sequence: TGTGCCTGGAAGTCTGGGGGCGCGAACAATCAGCCCCAGCATTTT.

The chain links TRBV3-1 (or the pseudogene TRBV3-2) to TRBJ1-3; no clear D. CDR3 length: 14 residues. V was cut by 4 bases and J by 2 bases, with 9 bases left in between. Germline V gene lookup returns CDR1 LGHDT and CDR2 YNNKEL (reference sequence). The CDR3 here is CASSRKGAGNTIYF. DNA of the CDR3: TGTGCCAGCAGCCGTAAGGGAGCTGGAAACACCATATATTTT.

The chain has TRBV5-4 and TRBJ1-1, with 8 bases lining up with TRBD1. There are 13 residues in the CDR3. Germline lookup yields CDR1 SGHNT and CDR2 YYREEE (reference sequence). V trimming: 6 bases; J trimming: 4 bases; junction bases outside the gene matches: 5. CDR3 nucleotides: TGTGCCAGCAACCTAGACAGGGGCACTGAAGCTTTCTTT. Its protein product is CASNLDRGTEAFF.

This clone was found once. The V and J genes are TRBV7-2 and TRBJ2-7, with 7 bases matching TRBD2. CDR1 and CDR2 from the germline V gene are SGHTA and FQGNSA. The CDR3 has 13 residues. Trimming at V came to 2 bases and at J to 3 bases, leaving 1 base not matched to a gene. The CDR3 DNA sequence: TGTGCCAGCAGCTTACCTAGCGGCTACGAGCAGTACTTC. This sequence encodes CASSLPSGYEQYF.

The CDR3 protein is CASSRPDRVRTEAFF. The CDR3 DNA is TGTGCCAGCAGCCGACCTGACAGGGTGAGGACTGAAGCTTTCTTT. The chain couples TRBV7-9 to TRBJ1-1, with TRBD1 matching 7 bases. From germline, CDR1 is SEHNR and CDR2 FQNEAQ (reference sequence). This CDR3 is built from 15 residues. Trimming cost V 5 bases and J 5 bases; bases outside gene matches: 11.

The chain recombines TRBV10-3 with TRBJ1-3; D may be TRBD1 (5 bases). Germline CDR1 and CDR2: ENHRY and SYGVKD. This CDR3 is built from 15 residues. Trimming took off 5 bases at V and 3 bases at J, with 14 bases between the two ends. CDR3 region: CAISKTGDGGNTIYF. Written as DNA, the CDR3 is TGTGCCATCAGTAAAACAGGAGATGGTGGAAACACCATATATTTT.

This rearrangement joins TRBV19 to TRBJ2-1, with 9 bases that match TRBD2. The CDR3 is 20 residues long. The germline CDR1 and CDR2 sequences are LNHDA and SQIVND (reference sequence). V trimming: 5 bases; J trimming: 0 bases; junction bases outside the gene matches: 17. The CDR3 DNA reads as TGTGCCAGTAGTTCCTCACCTACCGGACTAGCGCCGAGCTCCTACAATGAGCAGTTCTTC. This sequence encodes CASSSSPTGLAPSSYNEQFF.

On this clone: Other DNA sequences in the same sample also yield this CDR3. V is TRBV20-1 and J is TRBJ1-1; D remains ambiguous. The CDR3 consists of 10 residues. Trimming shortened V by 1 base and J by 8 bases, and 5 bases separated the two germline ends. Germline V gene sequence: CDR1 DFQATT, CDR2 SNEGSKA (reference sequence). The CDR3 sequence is CSARVAEAFF. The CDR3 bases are TGCAGTGCTAGAGTTGCGGAAGCTTTCTTT.

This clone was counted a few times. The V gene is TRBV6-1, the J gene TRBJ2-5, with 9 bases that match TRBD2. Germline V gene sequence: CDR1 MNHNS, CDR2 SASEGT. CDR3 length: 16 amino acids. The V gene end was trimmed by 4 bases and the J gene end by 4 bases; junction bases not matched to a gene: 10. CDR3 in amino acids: CASSVFAGGQVETQYF. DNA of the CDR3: TGTGCCAGCAGTGTGTTCGCGGGGGGGCAGGTAGAGACCCAGTACTTC.

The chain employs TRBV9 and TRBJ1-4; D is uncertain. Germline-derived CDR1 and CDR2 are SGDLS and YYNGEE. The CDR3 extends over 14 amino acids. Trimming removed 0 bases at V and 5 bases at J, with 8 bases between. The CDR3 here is CASSVGPGNEKLFF. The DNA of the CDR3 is TGTGCCAGCAGCGTAGGGCCGGGGAATGAAAAACTGTTTTTT.

The CDR3 sequence is CASSFGTGIFGYTF. The CDR3 nucleotides read TGTGCCAGCAGTTTTGGGACAGGGATCTTCGGCTACACCTTC. The chain couples TRBV5-4 to TRBJ1-2; 9 nucleotides agree with TRBD1. CDR1 and CDR2 from the germline V gene are SGHNT and YYREEE (reference sequence). V lost 5 bases, J lost 8 bases, and 10 bases stayed unmatched. There are 14 residues in the CDR3.